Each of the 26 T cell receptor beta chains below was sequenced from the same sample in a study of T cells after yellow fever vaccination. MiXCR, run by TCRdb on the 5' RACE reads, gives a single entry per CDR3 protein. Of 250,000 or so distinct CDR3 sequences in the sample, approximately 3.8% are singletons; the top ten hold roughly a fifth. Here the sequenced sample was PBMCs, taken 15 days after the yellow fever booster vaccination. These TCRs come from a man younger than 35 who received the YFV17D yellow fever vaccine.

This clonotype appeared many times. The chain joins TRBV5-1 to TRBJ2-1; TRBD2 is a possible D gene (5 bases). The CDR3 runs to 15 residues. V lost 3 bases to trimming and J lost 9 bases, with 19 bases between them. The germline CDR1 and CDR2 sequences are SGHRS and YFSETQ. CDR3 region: CASSSGWLSGVEQFF. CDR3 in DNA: TGCGCCAGCAGCTCGGGATGGTTGTCCGGTGTTGAGCAGTTCTTC.

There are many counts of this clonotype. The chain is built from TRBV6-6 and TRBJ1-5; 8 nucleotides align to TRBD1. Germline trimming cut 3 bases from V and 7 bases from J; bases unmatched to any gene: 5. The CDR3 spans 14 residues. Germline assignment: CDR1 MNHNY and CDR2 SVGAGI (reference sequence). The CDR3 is CASSYGTGVQPQHF. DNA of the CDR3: TGTGCCAGCAGTTATGGGACAGGCGTACAGCCCCAGCATTTT.

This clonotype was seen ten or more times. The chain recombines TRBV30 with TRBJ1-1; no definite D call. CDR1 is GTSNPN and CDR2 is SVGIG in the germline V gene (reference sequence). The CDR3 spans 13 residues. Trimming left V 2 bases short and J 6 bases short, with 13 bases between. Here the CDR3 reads CAWSRPLIAEAFF. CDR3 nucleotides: TGTGCCTGGAGTAGGCCCCTGATAGCTGAAGCTTTCTTT.

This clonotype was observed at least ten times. In nucleotides, the CDR3 is TGTGCCAGCAGCGACCGGAGGGAGCGCGAGCAGTACTTC. Its protein is CASSDRREREQYF. This rearrangement joins TRBV7-2 to TRBJ2-7, with D possibly matching TRBD2 (6 bases). This CDR3 has 13 amino acids. V gave up 5 bases and J gave up 6 bases, with 14 bases separating them. Germline V gene data show CDR1 as SGHTA and CDR2 as FQGNSA.

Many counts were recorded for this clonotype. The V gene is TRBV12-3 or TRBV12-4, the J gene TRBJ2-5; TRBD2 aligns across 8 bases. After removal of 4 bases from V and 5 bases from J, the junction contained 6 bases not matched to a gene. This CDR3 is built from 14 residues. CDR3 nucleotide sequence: TGTGCCAGCAGTTGGAGCGGGGGCGGCGAGACCCAGTACTTC. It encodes CASSWSGGGETQYF.

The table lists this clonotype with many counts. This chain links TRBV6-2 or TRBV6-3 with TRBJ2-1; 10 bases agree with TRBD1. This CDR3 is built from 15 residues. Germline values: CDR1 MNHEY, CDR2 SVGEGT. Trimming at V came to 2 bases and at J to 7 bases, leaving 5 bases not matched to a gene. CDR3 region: CASSYGRDRGNEQFF. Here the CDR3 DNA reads TGTGCCAGCAGTTACGGCAGGGACAGGGGAAATGAGCAGTTCTTC.

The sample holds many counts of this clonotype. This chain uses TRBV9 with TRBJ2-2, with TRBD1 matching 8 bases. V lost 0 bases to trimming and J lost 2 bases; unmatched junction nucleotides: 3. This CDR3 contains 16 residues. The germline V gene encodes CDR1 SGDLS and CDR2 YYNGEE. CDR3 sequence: CASSVGDRYNTGELFF. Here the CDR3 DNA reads TGTGCCAGCAGCGTAGGGGACAGGTATAACACCGGGGAGCTGTTTTTT.

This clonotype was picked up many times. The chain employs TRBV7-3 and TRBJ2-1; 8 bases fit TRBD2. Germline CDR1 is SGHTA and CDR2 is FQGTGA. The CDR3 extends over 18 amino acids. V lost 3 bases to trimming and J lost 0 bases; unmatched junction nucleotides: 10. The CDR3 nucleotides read TGTGCCAGCAGCTTCGACAGCGGGGGCCCCTCCTCCTACAATGAGCAGTTCTTC. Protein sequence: CASSFDSGGPSSYNEQFF.

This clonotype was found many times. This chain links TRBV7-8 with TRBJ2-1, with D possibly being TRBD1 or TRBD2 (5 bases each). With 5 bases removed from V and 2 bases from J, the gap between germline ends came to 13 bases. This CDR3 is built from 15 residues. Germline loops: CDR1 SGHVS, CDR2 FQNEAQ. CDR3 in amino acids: CASSTSGSTYNEQFF. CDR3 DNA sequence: TGTGCCAGCAGCACCTCAGGGAGTACCTACAATGAGCAGTTCTTC.

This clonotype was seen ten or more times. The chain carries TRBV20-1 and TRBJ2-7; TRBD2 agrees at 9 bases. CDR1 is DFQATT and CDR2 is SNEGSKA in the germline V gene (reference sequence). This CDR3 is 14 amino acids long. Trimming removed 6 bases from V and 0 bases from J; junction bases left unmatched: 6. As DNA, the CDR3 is TGCAGTGCGCTTAGCGGGGGAGACTCCTACGAGCAGTACTTC. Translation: CSALSGGDSYEQYF.

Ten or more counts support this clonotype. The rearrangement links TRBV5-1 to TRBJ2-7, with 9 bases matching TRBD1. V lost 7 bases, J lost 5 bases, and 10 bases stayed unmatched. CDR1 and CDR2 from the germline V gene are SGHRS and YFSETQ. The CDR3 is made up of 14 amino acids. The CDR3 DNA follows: TGCGCCAGCTCCCGCCGGGACAGGGCCCACGAGCAGTACTTC. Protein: CASSRRDRAHEQYF. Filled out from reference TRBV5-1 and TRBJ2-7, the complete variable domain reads KAGVTQTPRYLIKTRGQQVTLSCSPISGHRSVSWYQQTPGQGLQFLFEYFSETQRNKGNFPGRFSGRQFSNSRSEMNVSTLELGDSALYLCASSRRDRAHEQYFGPGTRLTVT.

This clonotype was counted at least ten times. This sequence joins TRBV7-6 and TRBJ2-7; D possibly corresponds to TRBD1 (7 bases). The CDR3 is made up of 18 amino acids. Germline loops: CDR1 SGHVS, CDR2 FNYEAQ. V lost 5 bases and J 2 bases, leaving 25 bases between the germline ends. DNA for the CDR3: TGTGCCAGCAGCGTTCCTCGAGTAGGAGGGGGCTCCCCCTACGAGCAGTACGTC. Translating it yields CASSVPRVGGGSPYEQYV.

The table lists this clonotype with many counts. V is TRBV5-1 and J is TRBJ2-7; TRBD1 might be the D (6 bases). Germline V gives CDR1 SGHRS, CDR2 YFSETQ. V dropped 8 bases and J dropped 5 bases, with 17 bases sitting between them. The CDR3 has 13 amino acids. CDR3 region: CASTRSRGHEQYF. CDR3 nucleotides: TGCGCCAGTACAAGAAGCAGGGGACACGAGCAGTACTTC.

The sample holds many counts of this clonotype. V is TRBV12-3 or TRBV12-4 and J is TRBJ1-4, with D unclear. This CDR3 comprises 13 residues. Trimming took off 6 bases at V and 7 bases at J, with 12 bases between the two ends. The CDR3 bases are TGTGCCAGCAGCCCAATTCTCAGTGAAAAACTGTTTTTT. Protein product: CASSPILSEKLFF.

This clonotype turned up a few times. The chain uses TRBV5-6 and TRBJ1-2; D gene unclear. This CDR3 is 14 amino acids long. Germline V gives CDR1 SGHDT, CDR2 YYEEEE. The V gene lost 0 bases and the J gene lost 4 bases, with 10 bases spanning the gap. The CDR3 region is CASSLDAGFYGYTF. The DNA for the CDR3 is TGTGCCAGCAGCTTGGATGCGGGATTCTATGGCTACACCTTC.

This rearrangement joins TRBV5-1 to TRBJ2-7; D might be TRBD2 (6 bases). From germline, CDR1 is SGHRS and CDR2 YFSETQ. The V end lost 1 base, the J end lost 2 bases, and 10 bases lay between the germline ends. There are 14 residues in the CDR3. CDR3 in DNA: TGCGCCAGCAGCTTGTATGGGGGGACCTACGAGCAGTACTTC. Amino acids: CASSLYGGTYEQYF.

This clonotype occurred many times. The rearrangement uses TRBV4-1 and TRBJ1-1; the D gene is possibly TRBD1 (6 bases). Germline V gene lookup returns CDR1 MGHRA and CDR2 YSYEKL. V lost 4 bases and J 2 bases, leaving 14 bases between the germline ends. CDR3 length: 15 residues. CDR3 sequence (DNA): TGCGCCAGCAGCCCCAGACAGGTGTTAAACACTGAAGCTTTCTTT. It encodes CASSPRQVLNTEAFF.

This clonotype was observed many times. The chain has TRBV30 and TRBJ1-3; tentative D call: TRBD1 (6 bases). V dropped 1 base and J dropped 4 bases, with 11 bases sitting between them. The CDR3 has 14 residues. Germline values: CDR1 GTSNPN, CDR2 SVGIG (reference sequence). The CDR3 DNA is TGTGCCTGGAGTGCCGGGACAAGAGGAAACACCATATATTTT. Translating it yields CAWSAGTRGNTIYF.

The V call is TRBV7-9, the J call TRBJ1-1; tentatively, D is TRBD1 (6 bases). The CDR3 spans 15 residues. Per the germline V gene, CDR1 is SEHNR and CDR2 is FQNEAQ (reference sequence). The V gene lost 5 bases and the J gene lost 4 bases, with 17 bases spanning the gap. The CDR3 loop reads CASSLFPGGGTEAFF. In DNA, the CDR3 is TGTGCCAGCAGCCTCTTCCCTGGGGGCGGCACTGAAGCTTTCTTT.

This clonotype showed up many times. The CDR3 reads CSAPTHSVSNEKLFF. The CDR3 DNA is TGCAGTGCTCCCACCCACAGCGTATCTAATGAAAAACTGTTTTTT. The J gene is TRBJ1-4, the V gene TRBV20-1; D remains unclear. CDR3 length: 15 amino acids. Per the germline V gene, CDR1 is DFQATT and CDR2 is SNEGSKA (reference sequence). V lost 5 bases to trimming and J lost 3 bases, with 16 bases between them.

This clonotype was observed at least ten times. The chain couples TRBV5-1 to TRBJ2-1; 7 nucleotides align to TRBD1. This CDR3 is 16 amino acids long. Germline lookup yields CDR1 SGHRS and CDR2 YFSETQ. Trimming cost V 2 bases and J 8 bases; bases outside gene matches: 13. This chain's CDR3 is CASSFEGGGIFDEQFF. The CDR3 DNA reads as TGCGCCAGCAGCTTTGAAGGGGGCGGTATCTTCGATGAGCAGTTCTTC.

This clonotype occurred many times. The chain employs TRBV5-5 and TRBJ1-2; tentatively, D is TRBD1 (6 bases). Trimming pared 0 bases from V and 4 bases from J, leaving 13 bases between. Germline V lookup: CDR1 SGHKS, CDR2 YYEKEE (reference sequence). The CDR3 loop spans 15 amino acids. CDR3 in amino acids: CASSLDPGATYGYTF. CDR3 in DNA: TGTGCCAGCAGCTTGGACCCGGGGGCTACCTATGGCTACACCTTC.

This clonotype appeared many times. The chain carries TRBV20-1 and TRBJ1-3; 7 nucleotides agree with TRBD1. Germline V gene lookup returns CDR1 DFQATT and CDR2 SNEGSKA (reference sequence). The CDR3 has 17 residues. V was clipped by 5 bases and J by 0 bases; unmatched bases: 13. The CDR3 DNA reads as TGCAGTGCTCGATCCGACCGGGACAGAGCCTCTGGAAACACCATATATTTT. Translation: CSARSDRDRASGNTIYF.

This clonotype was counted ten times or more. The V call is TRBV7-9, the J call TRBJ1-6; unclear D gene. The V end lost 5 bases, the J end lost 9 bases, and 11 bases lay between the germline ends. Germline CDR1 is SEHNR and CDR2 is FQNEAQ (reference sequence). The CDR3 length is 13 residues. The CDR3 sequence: CASSPTAGSPLHF. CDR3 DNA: TGTGCCAGCAGCCCGACCGCGGGTTCACCCCTCCACTTT. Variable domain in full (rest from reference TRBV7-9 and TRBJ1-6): DTGVSQNPRHKITKRGQNVTFRCDPISEHNRLYWYRQTLGQGPEFLTYFQNEAQLEKSRLLSDRFSAERPKGSFSTLEIQRTEQGDSAMYLCASSPTAGSPLHFGNGTRLTVT.

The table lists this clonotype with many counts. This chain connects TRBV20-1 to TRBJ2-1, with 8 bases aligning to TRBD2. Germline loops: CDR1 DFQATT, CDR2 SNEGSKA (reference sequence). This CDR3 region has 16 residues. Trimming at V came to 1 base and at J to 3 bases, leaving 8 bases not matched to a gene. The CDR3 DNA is TGCAGTGCTAGAGGTGGCAGCGGGGGTAACTACAATGAGCAGTTCTTC. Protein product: CSARGGSGGNYNEQFF.

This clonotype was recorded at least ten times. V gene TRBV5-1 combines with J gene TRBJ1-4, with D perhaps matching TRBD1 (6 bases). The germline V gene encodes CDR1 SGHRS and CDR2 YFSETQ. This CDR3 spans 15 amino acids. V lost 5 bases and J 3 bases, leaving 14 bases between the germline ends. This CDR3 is CASRPDGTPNEKLFF. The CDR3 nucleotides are TGCGCCAGCAGGCCTGATGGGACACCTAATGAAAAACTGTTTTTT.